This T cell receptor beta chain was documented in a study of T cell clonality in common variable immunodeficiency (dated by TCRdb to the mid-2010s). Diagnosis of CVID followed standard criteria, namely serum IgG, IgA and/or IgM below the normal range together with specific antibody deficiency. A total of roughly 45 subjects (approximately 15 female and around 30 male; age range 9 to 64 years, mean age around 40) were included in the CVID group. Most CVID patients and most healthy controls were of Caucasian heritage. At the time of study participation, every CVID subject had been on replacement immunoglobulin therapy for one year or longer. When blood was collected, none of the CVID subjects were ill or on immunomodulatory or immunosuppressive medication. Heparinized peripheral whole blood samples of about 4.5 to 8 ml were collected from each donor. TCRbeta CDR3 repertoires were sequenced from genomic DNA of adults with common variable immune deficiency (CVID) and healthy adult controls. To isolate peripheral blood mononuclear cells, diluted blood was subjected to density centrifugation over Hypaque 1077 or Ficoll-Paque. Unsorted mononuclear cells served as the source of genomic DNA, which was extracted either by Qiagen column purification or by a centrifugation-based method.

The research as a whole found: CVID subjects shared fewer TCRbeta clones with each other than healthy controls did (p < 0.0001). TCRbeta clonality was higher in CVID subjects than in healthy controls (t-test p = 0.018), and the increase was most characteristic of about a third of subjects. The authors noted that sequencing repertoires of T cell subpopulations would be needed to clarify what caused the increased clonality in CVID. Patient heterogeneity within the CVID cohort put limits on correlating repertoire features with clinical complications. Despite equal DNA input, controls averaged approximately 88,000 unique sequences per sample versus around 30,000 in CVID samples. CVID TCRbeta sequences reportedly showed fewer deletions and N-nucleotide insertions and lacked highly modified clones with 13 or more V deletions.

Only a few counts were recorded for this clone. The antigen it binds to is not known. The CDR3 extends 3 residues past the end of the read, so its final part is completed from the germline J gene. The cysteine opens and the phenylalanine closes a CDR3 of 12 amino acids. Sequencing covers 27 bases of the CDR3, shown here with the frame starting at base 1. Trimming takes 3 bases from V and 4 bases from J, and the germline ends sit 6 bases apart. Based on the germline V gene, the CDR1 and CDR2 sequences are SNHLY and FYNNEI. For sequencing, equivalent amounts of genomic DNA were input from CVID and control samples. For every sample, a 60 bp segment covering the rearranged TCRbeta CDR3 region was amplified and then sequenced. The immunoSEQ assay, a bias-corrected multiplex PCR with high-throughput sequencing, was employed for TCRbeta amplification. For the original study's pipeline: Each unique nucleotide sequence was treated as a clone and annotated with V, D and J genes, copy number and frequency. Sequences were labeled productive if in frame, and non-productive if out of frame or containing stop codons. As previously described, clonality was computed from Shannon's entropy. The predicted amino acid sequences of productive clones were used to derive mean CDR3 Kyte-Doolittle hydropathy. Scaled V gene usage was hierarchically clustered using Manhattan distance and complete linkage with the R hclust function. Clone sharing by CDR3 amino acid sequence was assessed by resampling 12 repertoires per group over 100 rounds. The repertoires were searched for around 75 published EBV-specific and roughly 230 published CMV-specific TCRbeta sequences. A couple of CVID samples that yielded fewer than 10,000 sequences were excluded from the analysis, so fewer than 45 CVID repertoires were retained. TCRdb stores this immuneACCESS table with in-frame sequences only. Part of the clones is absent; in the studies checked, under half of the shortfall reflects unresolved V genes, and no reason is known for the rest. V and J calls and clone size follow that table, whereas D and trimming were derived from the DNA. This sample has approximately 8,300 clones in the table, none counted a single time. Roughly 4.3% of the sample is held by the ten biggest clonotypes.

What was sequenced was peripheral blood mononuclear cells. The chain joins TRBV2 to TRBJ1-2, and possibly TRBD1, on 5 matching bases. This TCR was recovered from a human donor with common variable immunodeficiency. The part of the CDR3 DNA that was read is TGTGCCAGCAGTGACAGGGTCTATGGC. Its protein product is CASSDRVYG. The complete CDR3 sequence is CASSDRVYGYTF.